In its sample, the clone carrying this TCR beta chain was seen many times. The target antigen is unknown. An expansion of CD8+CD57+ cells by flow cytometry had been shown in patients chosen for sequencing. Untreated patients provided the blood samples, with no therapy given before sampling. The data derive from a study of CD8+CD57+ T cells in acquired aplastic anemia. The wider study: Sorted CD4+ and CD8+ cells gave an average of roughly 3.2 ug of DNA.

Both TCR beta VDJ combination and CDR3 sequence profiling were carried out. Genomic DNA was the template for this profiling. One entry per CDR3 protein, called by TCRdb with MiXCR from the reads. The data hold 400,000 to 600,000 distinct CDR3 sequences, with less than 35% observed a single time. Notes on the study in general: The CD8+ Simpson's diversity of patients and controls was not significantly different. Fewer than 35 sequences, all CD8+ CDR3, were shared between patients and controls.

Material: sorted CD4+, CD8+, or CD8+CD57+ T cells (not recorded which) from PBMCs. This receptor was identified in a human donor with aplastic anemia.

DNA of the CDR3: TGTGCCAGCAGCTCGATGGCGGGCGAAGAGACCCAGTACTTC. Its protein product is CASSSMAGEETQYF. V and J are TRBV7-9 and TRBJ2-5, with a tentative D call TRBD2 (5 bases). Deletions cut 4 bases from V and 3 bases from J, with 12 bases between. This CDR3 comprises 14 residues. CDR1 and CDR2 (germline): SEHNR, FQNEAQ (reference sequence). Variable domain in full (rest from reference TRBV7-9 and TRBJ2-5): DTGVSQNPRHKITKRGQNVTFRCDPISEHNRLYWYRQTLGQGPEFLTYFQNEAQLEKSRLLSDRFSAERPKGSFSTLEIQRTEQGDSAMYLCASSSMAGEETQYFGPGTRLLVL.